This T cell receptor (beta chain) was documented in a study of T cells after yellow fever vaccination. TCRdb recomputed calls from the 5' RACE reads with MiXCR, one row per CDR3 protein. The sample lists some 560,000 distinct CDR3 sequences, about 17% occurring once. This CDR3 comprises 12 residues. In germline, CDR1 is MNHEY, CDR2 SVGAGI. Trimming removed 6 bases from V and 11 bases from J; junction bases left unmatched: 3. This TCR was recovered from a man aged 18 to 35 who received the YFV17D yellow fever vaccine. The chain has TRBV6-5 and TRBJ1-6; 8 bases map to TRBD1. Sequenced material: PBMCs, taken 5 to 6 days after the first yellow fever vaccination. CDR3 sequence reads: CASSWTGTPLHF. The CDR3 DNA follows: TGTGCCAGCAGCTGGACAGGGACACCCCTCCACTTT.